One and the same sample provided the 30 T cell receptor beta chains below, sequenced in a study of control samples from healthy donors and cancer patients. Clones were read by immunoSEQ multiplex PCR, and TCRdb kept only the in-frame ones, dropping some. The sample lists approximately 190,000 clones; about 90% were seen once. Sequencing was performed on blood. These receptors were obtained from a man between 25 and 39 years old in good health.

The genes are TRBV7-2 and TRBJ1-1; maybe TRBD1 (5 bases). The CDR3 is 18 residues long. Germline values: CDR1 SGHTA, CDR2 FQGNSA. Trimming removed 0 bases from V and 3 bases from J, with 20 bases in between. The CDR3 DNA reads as TGTGCCAGCAGCTTAGCCGGTCGGGGGAGGGTTGGGTACACTGAAGCTTTCTTT. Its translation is CASSLAGRGRVGYTEAFF.

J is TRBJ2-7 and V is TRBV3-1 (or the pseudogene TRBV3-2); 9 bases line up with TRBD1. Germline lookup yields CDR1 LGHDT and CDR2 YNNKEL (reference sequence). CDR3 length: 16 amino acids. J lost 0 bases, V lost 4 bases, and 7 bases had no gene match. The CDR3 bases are TGTGCCAGCAGCCGGGGACAGGGTTGGAGCTCCTACGAGCAGTACTTC. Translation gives CASSRGQGWSSYEQYF.

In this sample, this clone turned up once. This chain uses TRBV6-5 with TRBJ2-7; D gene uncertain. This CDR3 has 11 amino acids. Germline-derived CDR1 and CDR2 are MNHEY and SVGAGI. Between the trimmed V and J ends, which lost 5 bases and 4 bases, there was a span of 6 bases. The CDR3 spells CASSPRYEQYF. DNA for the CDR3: TGTGCCAGCAGTCCGCGATACGAGCAGTACTTC.

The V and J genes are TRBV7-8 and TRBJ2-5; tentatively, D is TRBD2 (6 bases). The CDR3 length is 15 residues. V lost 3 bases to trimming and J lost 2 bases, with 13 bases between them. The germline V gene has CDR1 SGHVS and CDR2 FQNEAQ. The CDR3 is CASSFDSGRQETQYF. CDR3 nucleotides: TGTGCCAGCAGCTTTGATAGCGGACGTCAAGAGACCCAGTACTTC.

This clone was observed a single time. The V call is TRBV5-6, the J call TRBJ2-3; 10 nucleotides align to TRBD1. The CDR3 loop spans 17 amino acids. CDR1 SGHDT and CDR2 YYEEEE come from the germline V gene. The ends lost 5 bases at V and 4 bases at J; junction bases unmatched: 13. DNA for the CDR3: TGTGCCAGCAGGGACCGACAGGGGGCGAGATCCGCAGATACGCAGTATTTT. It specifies CASRDRQGARSADTQYF.

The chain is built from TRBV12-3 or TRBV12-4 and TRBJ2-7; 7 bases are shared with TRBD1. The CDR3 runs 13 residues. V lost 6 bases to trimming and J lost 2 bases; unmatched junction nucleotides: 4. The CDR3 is CASSHGTAYEQYF. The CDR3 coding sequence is TGTGCCAGCAGCCACGGGACAGCCTACGAGCAGTACTTC.

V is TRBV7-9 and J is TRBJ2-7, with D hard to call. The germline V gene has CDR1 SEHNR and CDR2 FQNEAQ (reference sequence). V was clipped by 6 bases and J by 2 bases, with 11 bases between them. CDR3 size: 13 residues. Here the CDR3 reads CASSSRGTYEQYF. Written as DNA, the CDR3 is TGTGCCAGCAGTTCGCGTGGAACCTACGAGCAGTACTTC.

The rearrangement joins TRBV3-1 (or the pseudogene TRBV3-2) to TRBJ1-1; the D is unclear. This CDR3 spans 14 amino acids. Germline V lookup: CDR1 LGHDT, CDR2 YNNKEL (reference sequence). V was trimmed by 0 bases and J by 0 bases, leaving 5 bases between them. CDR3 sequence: CASSQDTMNTEAFF. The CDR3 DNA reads TGTGCCAGCAGCCAAGACACTATGAACACTGAAGCTTTCTTT.

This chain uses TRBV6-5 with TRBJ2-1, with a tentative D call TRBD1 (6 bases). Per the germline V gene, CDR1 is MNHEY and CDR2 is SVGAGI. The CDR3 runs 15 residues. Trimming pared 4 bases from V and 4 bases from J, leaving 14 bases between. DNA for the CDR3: TGTGCCAGCAGTTTGGACAGCTTACCTTACAATGAGCAGTTCTTC. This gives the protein CASSLDSLPYNEQFF.

Here the CDR3 reads CASSRGIGNIQYF. CDR3 DNA: TGTGCCAGCAGCCGTGGAATAGGGAACATTCAGTACTTC. The gene calls are TRBV14 and TRBJ2-4; D call uncertain. V lost 4 bases and J lost 7, with 11 bases in between. In germline, CDR1 is SGHDN, CDR2 FVKESK. There are 13 residues in the CDR3.

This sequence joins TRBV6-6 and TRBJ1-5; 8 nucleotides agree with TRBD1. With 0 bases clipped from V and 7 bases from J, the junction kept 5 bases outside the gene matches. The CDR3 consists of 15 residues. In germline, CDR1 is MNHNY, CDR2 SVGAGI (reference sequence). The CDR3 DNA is TGTGCCAGCAGTTACTCAAAACAGGGGGGGCAGCCCCAGCATTTT. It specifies CASSYSKQGGQPQHF.

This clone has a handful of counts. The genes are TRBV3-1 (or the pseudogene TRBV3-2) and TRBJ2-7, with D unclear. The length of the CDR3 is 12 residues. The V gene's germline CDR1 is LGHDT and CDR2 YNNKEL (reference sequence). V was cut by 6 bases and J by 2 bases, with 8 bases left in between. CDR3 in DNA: TGTGCCAGCAGGGCTGAGACCTACGAGCAGTACTTC. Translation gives CASRAETYEQYF.

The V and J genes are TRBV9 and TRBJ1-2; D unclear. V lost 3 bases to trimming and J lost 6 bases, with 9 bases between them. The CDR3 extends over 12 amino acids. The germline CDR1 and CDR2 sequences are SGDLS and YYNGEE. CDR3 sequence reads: CASSADVNGYTF. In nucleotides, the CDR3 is TGTGCCAGCAGCGCGGATGTCAATGGCTACACCTTC.

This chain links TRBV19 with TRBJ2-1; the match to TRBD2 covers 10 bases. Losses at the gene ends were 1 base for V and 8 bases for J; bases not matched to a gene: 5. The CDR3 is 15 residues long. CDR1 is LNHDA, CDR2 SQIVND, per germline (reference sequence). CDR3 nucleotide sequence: TGTGCCAGTAGTATAGTAGGTCTAGCGGGGGATGAGCAGTTCTTC. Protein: CASSIVGLAGDEQFF.

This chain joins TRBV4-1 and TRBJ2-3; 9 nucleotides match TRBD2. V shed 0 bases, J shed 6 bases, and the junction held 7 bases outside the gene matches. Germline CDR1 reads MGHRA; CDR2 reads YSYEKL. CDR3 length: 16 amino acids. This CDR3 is CASSQEVAGVLDTQYF. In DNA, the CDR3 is TGCGCCAGCAGCCAAGAGGTAGCGGGGGTTTTGGATACGCAGTATTTT.

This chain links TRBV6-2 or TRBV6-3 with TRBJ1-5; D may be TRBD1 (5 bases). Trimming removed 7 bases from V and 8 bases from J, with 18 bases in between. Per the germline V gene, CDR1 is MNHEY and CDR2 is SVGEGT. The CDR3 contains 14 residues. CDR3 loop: CASNPPGRDKPQHF. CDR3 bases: TGTGCCAGCAACCCTCCGGGACGAGATAAGCCCCAGCATTTT.

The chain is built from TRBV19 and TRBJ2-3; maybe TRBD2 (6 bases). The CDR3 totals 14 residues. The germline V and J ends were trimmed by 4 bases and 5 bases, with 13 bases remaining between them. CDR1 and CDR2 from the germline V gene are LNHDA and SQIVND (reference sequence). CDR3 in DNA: TGTGCCAGTAGTACCGGTCTAGCGAAAGATACGCAGTATTTT. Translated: CASSTGLAKDTQYF.

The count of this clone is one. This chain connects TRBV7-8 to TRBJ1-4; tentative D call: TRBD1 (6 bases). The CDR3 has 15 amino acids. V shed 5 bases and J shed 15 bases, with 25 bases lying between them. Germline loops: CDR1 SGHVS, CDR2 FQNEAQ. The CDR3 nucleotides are TGTGCCAGCAGCCCGGTGGGGGCCCAGGGTGAAGAGGTGTTTTTT. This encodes CASSPVGAQGEEVFF.

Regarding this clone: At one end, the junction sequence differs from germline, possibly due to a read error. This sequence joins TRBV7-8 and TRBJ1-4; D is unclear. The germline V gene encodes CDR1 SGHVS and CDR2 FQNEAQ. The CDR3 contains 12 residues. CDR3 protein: CASSLAPEKLFF. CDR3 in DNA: TGTGCCAGCAGCCTAGCGCCGGAAAAACTGTTTTTT.

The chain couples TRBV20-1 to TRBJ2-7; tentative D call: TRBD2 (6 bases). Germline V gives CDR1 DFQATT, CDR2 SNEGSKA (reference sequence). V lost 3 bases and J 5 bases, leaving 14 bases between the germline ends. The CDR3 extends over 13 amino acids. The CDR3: CSASEGSGDEQYF. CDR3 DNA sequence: TGCAGTGCTAGTGAGGGTTCGGGAGACGAGCAGTACTTC.

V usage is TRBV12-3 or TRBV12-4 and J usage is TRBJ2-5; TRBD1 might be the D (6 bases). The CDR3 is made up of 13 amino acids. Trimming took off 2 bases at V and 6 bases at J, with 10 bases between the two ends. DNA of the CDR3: TGTGCCAGCAGTTTATCACAGGGACAGACCCAGTACTTC. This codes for CASSLSQGQTQYF.

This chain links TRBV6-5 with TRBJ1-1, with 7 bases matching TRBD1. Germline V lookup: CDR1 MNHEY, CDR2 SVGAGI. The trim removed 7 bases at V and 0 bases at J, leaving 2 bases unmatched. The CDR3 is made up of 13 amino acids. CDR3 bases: TGTGCCAGCAAGGGACAGATGAACACTGAAGCTTTCTTT. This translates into CASKGQMNTEAFF.

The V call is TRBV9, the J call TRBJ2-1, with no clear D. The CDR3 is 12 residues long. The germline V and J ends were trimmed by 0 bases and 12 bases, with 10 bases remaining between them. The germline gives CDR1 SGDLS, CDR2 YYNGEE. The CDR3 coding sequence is TGTGCCAGCAGCGTAGGCGACGGTGGGCAGTTCTTC. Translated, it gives CASSVGDGGQFF.

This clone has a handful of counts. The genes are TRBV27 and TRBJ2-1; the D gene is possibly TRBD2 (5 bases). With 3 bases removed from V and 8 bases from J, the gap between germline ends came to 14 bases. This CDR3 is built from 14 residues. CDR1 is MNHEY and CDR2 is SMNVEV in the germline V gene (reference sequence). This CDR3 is CASSFRPGVDEQFF. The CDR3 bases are TGTGCCAGCAGTTTTCGCCCCGGGGTGGATGAGCAGTTCTTC.

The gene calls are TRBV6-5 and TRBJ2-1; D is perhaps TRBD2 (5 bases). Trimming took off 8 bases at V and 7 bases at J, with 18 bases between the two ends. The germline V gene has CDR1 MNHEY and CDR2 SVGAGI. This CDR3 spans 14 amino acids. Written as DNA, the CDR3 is TGTGCCAGCCGACCCTCGAGGGTTCGGAATGAGCAGTTCTTC. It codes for CASRPSRVRNEQFF.

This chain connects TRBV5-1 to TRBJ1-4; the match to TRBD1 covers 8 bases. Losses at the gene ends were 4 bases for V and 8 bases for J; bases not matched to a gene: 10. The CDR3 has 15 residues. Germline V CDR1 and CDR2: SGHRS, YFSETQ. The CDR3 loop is CASSPITGGGEKLFF. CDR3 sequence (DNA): TGCGCCAGCAGCCCTATAACAGGGGGTGGGGAAAAACTGTTTTTT.

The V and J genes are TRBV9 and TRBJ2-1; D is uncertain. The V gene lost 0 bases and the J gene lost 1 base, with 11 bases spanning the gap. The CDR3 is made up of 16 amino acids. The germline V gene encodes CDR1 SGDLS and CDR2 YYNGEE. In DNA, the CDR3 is TGTGCCAGCAGCGTAGTGGGCGAACGATCCTACAATGAGCAGTTCTTC. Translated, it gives CASSVVGERSYNEQFF.

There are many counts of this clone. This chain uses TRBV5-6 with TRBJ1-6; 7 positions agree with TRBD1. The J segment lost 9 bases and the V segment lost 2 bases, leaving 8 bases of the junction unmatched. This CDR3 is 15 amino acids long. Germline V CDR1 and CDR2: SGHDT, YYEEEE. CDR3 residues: CASSFEDRTSSPLHF. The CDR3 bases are TGTGCCAGCAGCTTCGAGGACAGGACAAGTTCACCCCTCCACTTT.

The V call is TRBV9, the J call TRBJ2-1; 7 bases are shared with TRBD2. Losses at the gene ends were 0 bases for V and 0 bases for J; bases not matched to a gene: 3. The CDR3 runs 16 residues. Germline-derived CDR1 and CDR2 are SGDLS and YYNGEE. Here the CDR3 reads CASSVGGGSSYNEQFF. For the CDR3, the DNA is TGTGCCAGCAGCGTAGGGGGCGGGAGCTCCTACAATGAGCAGTTCTTC.

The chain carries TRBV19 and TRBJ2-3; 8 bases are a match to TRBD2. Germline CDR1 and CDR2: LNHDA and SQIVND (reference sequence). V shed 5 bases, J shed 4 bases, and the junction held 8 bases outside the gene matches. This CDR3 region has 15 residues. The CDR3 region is CASSALAGGSDTQYF. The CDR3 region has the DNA TGTGCCAGTAGTGCCCTGGCGGGGGGTTCAGATACGCAGTATTTT.